This T cell receptor (beta chain) was recorded in a study of identifying expanded T cells in peripheral blood. Data came from immunoSEQ multiplex PCR; TCRdb stores just in-frame clones and leaves some out. Here the sample spans 90,000 to 95,000 clones, 88% being singletons. The V and J ends lost 8 bases and 5 bases respectively, with 24 bases between them. The germline V gene has CDR1 LNHDA and CDR2 SQIVND (reference sequence). The CDR3 is 17 residues long. The study, taken as a whole, reports: Variance in clone template counts between approximately two-week samples significantly increased with total template count across all healthy donors.

Details on this clone: The antigen remains undetermined.

The specimen was blood. The receptor's source is a person aged 18 to 70 in good health. The chain has TRBV19 and TRBJ1-4, with TRBD1 as a possible D gene (5 bases). The CDR3: CASYKGFTGARNEKLFF. As DNA, the CDR3 is TGTGCCAGTTATAAGGGGTTTACGGGCGCCCGAAATGAAAAACTGTTTTTT. The entire variable domain, with the rest obtained from reference TRBV19 and TRBJ1-4, is as follows: DGGITQSPKYLFRKEGQNVTLSCEQNLNHDAMYWYRQDPGQGLRLIYYSQIVNDFQKGDIAEGYSVSREKKESFPLTVTSAQKNPTAFYLCASYKGFTGARNEKLFFGSGTQLSVL.